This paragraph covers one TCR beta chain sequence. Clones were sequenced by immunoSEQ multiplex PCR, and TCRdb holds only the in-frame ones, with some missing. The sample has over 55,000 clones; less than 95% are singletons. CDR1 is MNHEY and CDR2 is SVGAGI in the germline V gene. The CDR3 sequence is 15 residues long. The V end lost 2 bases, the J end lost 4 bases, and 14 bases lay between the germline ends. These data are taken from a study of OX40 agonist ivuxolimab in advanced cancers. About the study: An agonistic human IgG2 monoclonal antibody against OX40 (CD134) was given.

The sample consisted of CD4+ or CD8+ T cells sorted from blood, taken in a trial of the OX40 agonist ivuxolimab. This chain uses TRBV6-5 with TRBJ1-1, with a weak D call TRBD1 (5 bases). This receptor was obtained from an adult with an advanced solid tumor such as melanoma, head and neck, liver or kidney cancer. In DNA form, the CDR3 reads TGTGCCAGCAGTTACCGGGGCGCTGGAGGCACTGAAGCTTTCTTT. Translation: CASSYRGAGGTEAFF.